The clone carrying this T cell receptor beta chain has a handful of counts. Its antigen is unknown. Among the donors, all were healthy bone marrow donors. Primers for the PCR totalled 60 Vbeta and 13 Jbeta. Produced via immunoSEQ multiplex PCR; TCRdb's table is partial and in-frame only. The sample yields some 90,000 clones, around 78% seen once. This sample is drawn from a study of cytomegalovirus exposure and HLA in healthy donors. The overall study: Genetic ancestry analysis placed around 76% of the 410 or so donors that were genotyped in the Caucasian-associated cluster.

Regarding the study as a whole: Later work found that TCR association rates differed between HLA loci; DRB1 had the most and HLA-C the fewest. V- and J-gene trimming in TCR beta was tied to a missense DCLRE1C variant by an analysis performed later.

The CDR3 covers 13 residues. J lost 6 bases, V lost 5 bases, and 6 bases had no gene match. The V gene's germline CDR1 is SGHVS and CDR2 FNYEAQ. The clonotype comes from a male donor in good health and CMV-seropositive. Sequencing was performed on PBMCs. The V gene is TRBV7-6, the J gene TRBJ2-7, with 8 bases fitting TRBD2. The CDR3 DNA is TGTGCCAGCAGCAGAACTAGCGGCGGCGAGCAGTACTTC. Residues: CASSRTSGGEQYF.